A selection of T cell receptor beta chains follows, all from one sample in a study of radiotherapy plus CTLA-4 blockade in lung cancer. TCRdb's table, derived via immunoSEQ multiplex PCR, lists solely in-frame clones and lacks some. The sample has 52,000 or so clones; around four fifths are singletons. The sample in question was peripheral blood, obtained from a patient treated with radiotherapy plus ipilimumab. The receptors stem from a human donor with non-small cell lung cancer whose response to radiotherapy plus ipilimumab could not be evaluated. Both conserved end residues are part of each CDR3. Each record gives: CDR3 protein, J gene, V gene.

CDR3aa: CASSLDAEETQYF; j_gene: TRBJ2-5; v_gene: TRBV5-1
CDR3aa: CASSFSPTGGETQYF; j_gene: TRBJ2-5; v_gene: TRBV11-2
CDR3aa: CASSLLLPTGWNEQFF; j_gene: TRBJ2-1; v_gene: TRBV27
CDR3aa: CASSSYVGTNSPLHF; j_gene: TRBJ1-6; v_gene: TRBV6-6
CDR3aa: CASSQVLTGLGGNTIYF; j_gene: TRBJ1-3; v_gene: TRBV4-3
CDR3aa: CASSLVAGTTIEQFF; j_gene: TRBJ2-1; v_gene: TRBV28
CDR3aa: CASSPRGGVRGYTF; j_gene: TRBJ1-2; v_gene: TRBV11-2
CDR3aa: CASSLKESQQYF; j_gene: TRBJ2-7; v_gene: TRBV5-6
CDR3aa: CASRRLAGGTGELFF; j_gene: TRBJ2-2; v_gene: TRBV2
CDR3aa: CASSPPETSPFNEQFF; j_gene: TRBJ2-1; v_gene: TRBV28
CDR3aa: CASSLKGTNTGELFF; j_gene: TRBJ2-2; v_gene: TRBV5-4
CDR3aa: CASSLLGQTLDVTQYF; j_gene: TRBJ2-5; v_gene: TRBV5-6
CDR3aa: CASSLIGIGQGSGNTIYF; j_gene: TRBJ1-3; v_gene: TRBV28
CDR3aa: CASSQVGRGSSNYEQYF; j_gene: TRBJ2-7; v_gene: TRBV28
CDR3aa: CASSPRQGDTEAFF; j_gene: TRBJ1-1; v_gene: TRBV18
CDR3aa: CASSEGTKNIQYF; j_gene: TRBJ2-4; v_gene: TRBV6-1
CDR3aa: CASSLAGGGEKLFF; j_gene: TRBJ1-4; v_gene: TRBV7-2
CDR3aa: CASSLGLAGSYEQYF; j_gene: TRBJ2-7; v_gene: TRBV5-4
CDR3aa: CASSLPQGTEAFF; j_gene: TRBJ1-1; v_gene: TRBV5-4
CDR3aa: CASSPPVGGGRYNEQFF; j_gene: TRBJ2-1; v_gene: TRBV18
CDR3aa: CASSQDWRPREQYF; j_gene: TRBJ2-7; v_gene: TRBV14
CDR3aa: CSVHGTSGVYTQYF; j_gene: TRBJ2-3; v_gene: TRBV29-1
CDR3aa: CASSAGTGVQEQYF; j_gene: TRBJ2-7; v_gene: TRBV5-1
CDR3aa: CASSLSQGASYNEQFF; j_gene: TRBJ2-1; v_gene: TRBV5-4
CDR3aa: CATSRDRSGGYQETQYF; j_gene: TRBJ2-5; v_gene: TRBV15
CDR3aa: CASSFQDQGAGETQYF; j_gene: TRBJ2-5; v_gene: TRBV5-1
CDR3aa: CASGTSGVYEQYF; j_gene: TRBJ2-7; v_gene: TRBV28
CDR3aa: CASKYSPSFEQGLVTFF; j_gene: TRBJ1-1; v_gene: TRBV4-1
CDR3aa: CASTLSGTSRDWKQYF; j_gene: TRBJ2-7; v_gene: TRBV28
CDR3aa: CASSFSGTRGAYEQYF; j_gene: TRBJ2-7; v_gene: TRBV5-8
CDR3aa: CASSQDLTVNTEAFF; j_gene: TRBJ1-1; v_gene: TRBV4-1
CDR3aa: CASSFPGLEETQYF; j_gene: TRBJ2-5; v_gene: TRBV7-9
CDR3aa: CSVEGTWDRGNTIYF; j_gene: TRBJ1-3; v_gene: TRBV29-1